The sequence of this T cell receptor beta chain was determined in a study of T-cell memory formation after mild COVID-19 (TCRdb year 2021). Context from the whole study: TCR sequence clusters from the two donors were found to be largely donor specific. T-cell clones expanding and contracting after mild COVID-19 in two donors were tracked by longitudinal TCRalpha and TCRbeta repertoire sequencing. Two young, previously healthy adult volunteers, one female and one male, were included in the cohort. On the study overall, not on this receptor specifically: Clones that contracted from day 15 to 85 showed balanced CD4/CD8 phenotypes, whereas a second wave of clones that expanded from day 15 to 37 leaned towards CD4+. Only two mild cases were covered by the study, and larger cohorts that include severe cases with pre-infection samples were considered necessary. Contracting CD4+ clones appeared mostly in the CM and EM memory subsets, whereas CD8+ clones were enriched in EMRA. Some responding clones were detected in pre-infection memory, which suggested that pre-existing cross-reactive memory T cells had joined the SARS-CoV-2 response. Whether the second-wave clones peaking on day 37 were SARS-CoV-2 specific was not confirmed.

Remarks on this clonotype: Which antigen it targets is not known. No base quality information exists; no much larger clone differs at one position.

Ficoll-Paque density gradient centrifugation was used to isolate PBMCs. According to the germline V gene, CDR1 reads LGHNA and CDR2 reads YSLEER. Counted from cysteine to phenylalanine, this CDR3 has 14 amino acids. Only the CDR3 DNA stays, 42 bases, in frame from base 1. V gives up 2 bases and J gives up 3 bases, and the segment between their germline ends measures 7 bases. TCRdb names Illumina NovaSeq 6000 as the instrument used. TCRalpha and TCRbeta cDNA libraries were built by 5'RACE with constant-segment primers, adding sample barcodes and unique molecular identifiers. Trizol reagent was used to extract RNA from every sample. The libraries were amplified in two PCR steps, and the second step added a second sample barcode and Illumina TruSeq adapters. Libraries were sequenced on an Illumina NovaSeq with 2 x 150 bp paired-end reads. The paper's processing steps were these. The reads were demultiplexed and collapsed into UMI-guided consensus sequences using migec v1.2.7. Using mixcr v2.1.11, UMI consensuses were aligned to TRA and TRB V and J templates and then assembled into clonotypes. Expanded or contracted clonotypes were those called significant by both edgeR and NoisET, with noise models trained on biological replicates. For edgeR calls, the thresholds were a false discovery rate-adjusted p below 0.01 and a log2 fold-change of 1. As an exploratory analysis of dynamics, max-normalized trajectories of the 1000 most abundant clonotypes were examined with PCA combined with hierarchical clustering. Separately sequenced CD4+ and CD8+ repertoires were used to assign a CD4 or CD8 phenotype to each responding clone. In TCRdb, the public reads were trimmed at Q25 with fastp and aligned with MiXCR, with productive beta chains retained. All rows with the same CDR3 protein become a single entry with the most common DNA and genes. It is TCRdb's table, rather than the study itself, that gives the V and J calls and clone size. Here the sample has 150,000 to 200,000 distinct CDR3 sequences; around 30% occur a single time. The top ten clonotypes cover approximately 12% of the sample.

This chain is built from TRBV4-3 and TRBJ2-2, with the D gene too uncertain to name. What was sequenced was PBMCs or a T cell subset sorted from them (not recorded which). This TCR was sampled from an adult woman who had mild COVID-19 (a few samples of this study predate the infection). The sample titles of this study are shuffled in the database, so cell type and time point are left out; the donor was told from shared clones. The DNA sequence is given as TGCGCCAGCAGCCAATACCCGGACACCGGGGAGCTGTTTTTT. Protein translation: CASSQYPDTGELFF.